These T cell receptor beta chains were read from a single sample in a study of T cells in Graves' hyperthyroidism and ophthalmopathy. TCRdb analysed the multiplex PCR reads with MiXCR anew, one entry per CDR3 protein. This sample has fewer than 450,000 distinct CDR3 sequences, with 17% found just once. The source material was blood. Receptors originate from a woman aged 30 to 39 with Graves' hyperthyroidism that later progressed to Graves' ophthalmopathy. CDR3s include the opening cysteine and the closing phenylalanine or tryptophan. The order of the fields is V gene, D gene, clone size, J gene, CDR3 DNA, CDR3 protein. A D gene is named only where the DNA matches it firmly. Some rows have no size entry. The others give once, few or many, or a class for an expanded clone.

V: TRBV30
D: -
size: many
J: TRBJ1-2
DNA: TGTGCCTGGAGTGCAGGACAGCTAGGCATAGTCTATGGCTACACCTTC
CDR3: CAWSAGQLGIVYGYTF

V: TRBV6-5
D: TRBD2
size: -
J: TRBJ2-3
DNA: TGTGCCAGCAGTTACACCAGGACTAGCGGGGGGGCCTTGGGGACAGATACGCAGTATTTT
CDR3: CASSYTRTSGGALGTDTQYF

V: TRBV2
D: -
size: many
J: TRBJ2-7
DNA: TGTGCCAGCGAGAGACAGACCTACGAGCAGTACTTC
CDR3: CASERQTYEQYF

V: TRBV19
D: TRBD2
size: once
J: TRBJ2-7
DNA: TGTGCCAGTAGTACCCTCGGCGGGGGATACGAGCAGTACTTC
CDR3: CASSTLGGGYEQYF

V: TRBV6-1
D: -
size: many
J: TRBJ2-2
DNA: TGTGCCAGCAGTGAAGCGACTTACATTTTAGGGACCGGGGAGCTGTTTTTT
CDR3: CASSEATYILGTGELFF

V: TRBV6-1
D: TRBD2
size: many
J: TRBJ2-2
DNA: TGTGCCAGCAGTCCAACTCCGGGACTAGCGGGAGCTCGCACCGGGGAGCTGTTTTTT
CDR3: CASSPTPGLAGARTGELFF

V: TRBV20-1
D: -
size: few
J: TRBJ2-5
DNA: TGCAGTGCTGGGGCCCAGGTGTCCCAGTACTTC
CDR3: CSAGAQVSQYF

V: TRBV5-6
D: -
size: -
J: TRBJ1-2
DNA: TGTGCCAGCAGCTTGGCAGGGGCCCGGTGGGCCAATGGCTACACCTTC
CDR3: CASSLAGARWANGYTF

V: TRBV11-2
D: TRBD1
size: many
J: TRBJ2-1
DNA: TGTGCCAGCAGCTGGGACAGAGGACCCTACAATGAGCAGTTCTTC
CDR3: CASSWDRGPYNEQFF

V: TRBV11-2
D: TRBD2
size: many
J: TRBJ2-7
DNA: TGTGCCAGCAGCCCCGAGCCCTTAGCGGGAGGGCTGTGGGACGAGCAGTACTTC
CDR3: CASSPEPLAGGLWDEQYF

V: TRBV7-9
D: TRBD1
size: many
J: TRBJ1-4
DNA: TGTGCCAGCAGCTTATGGGACAGCGATAATGAAAAACTGTTTTTT
CDR3: CASSLWDSDNEKLFF

V: TRBV19
D: -
size: -
J: TRBJ1-1
DNA: TGTGCCAGTAGTATAGATATCGGGCGACGGGGGACTGGAGCTTTCTTT
CDR3: CASSIDIGRRGTGAFF

V: TRBV6-5
D: -
size: many
J: TRBJ2-5
DNA: TGTGCCAGCAGTTACACGCAGGGATTGACGTCGGAGTACTTC
CDR3: CASSYTQGLTSEYF

V: TRBV6-1
D: -
size: -
J: TRBJ1-1
DNA: TGTGCCAGCAGTGAATTTAAGCTGAACACTGAAGCTTTCTTT
CDR3: CASSEFKLNTEAFF

V: TRBV27
D: -
size: -
J: TRBJ2-5
DNA: TGTGCCAGCGGACCGGTGGAGCGGAGGGAGACCCAGTACTTC
CDR3: CASGPVERRETQYF

V: TRBV3-1
D: -
size: many
J: TRBJ2-5
DNA: TGTGCCAGCAGCCACAGGGAGGTGGAGACCCAGTACTTC
CDR3: CASSHREVETQYF